This TCR beta chain comes out of a study of shared clonotypes between healthy human individuals. Whole-study context: Per donor, three plates held CD4 naive cells, three held CD4 memory, two held CD8 naive and one held CD8 memory. Whole-study results and caveats: Generation of non-shared clonotypes was less probable than generation of clonotypes shared by all four donors. A limitation of the genetic and exposure-history diversity represented arose from few donors.

To note about this clone: What it binds is unknown.

Genomic DNA (from each subset) was split evenly across several immunoSEQ plates. Clones were sequenced by immunoSEQ multiplex PCR, and TCRdb holds only the in-frame ones, with some missing. The sample includes roughly 2.4 million clones, around 95% of them seen just once. The TCR was taken from a young man in good health. The sample consisted of naive CD4+ T cells sorted from blood. Subset of the sample: CD45RA+ positively selected.

The CDR3 DNA is TGTGCCAGCAGTAAACCTAGCGGGAGCTCCTACGAGCAGTACTTC. Amino acids: CASSKPSGSSYEQYF. The V gene is TRBV28, the J gene TRBJ2-7; 10 bases align to TRBD2. V shed 5 bases, J shed 0 bases, and the junction held 4 bases outside the gene matches. The germline V gene has CDR1 MDHEN and CDR2 SYDVKM. This CDR3 is 15 amino acids long.